The subject of this entry is one TCR beta chain. The specificity of this receptor is unknown. Base qualities are not provided; no much larger clone lies one nucleotide away. This entry is derived from a study of T-cell reconstitution after alpha-beta-depleted transplantation in children (TCRdb year 2016). About the full investigation: T-cell immune reconstitution after TCRalphabeta/CD19-depleted allogeneic hematopoietic cell transplantation in children was quantitatively tracked in the study by means of TCR repertoire profiling. The full study reports these points: In some patients, the high TCRbeta diversity seen at day 60 was put down to recipient T cells and intrathymic progenitors that had survived conditioning. The apparently early recovery of alphabetaT-cell counts about two months after transplant reportedly depended on only several hundred rapidly expanded clones that came from non-depleted graft cells. Over the following months the frequencies of hyperexpanded clones went down, and after one year T-cell counts and TCRbeta diversity were mostly credited to newly produced T cells.

The V end loses 4 bases and the J end loses 6 bases, and a stretch of 16 bases separates them. The CDR3 numbers 14 residues from cysteine through phenylalanine. Just the 42-base CDR3 DNA is kept, in frame starting at base 1. The germline V gene encodes CDR1 SGDLS and CDR2 YYNGEE. Taken with the paper, the label for treatment or condition translates to: allogeneic hematopoietic cell transplantation with graft depleted of TCRalphabeta T cells and CD19 B cells. TCRalphabeta/CD19-depleted allogeneic hematopoietic cell grafts were given to the transplant recipients, all of whom were children. The protocol used for the library was PCR. For sequencing, an Illumina HiSeq 2500 was employed. To normalize quantification of the TCRbeta repertoire, the TCR libraries were built with molecular barcoding that relied on unique molecular identifiers. Through fastp at Q25 and MiXCR, TCRdb rebuilt clones from the public reads, retaining in-frame beta chains. Each entry is one CDR3 protein sequence, shown with its most common DNA and genes. The sample table holds 610,000 or so distinct CDR3 sequences, of which about a quarter were seen once. Under 45% of the sample is in the top ten clones.

The chain couples TRBV9 to TRBJ1-2; the D gene cannot be named for sure. Sequencing used PBMCs, obtained before TCRalphabeta/CD19-depleted stem cell transplant. The source is a boy in the first two years of life with Wiskott-Aldrich syndrome, due to receive a stem cell transplant. In nucleotide form, the sequence is TGTGCCAGCAGCCTCGGACCCTTCAGAAATGGCTACACCTTC. Its protein reads: CASSLGPFRNGYTF. Outside the CDR3, residues come from the reference TRBV9 and TRBJ1-2 proteins, so the full variable domain is: DSGVTQTPKHLITATGQRVTLRCSPRSGDLSVYWYQQSLDQGLQFLIQYYNGEERAKGNILERFSAQQFPDLHSELNLSSLELGDSALYFCASSLGPFRNGYTFGSGTRLTVV.